This T cell receptor beta chain was profiled in a study of monozygotic twins with inflammatory bowel disease. Whole blood supplied total RNA, and T cells were not sorted. TCRdb re-called the 5' RACE reads, yielding one record per CDR3 amino acid sequence without DNA. In all, the sample yields around 370,000 distinct CDR3 sequences. This clonotype was sampled from a human donor with ulcerative colitis or Crohn's disease, or a healthy co-twin of an affected twin (not recorded which). Material: blood.

The chain's CDR3 is CATSVGQTTSYEQYF. The rearrangement links TRBV15 to TRBJ2-7; the TCRdb D gene call, TRBD1, has no DNA to confirm it. There are 15 residues in the CDR3. In germline, CDR1 is LNHNV, CDR2 YYDKDF (reference sequence).